Below, 24 T cell receptor beta chains from the same sample are listed, as sequenced in a study of blood T cell repertoires in COVID-19. Produced via immunoSEQ multiplex PCR; TCRdb's table is partial and in-frame only. This table holds some 150,000 clones, approximately 80% found once. Sequencing was done on a sample of peripheral blood. These receptors originate from a woman aged 50 to 60 with acute or convalescent COVID-19.

This rearrangement joins TRBV28 to TRBJ2-7; 9 nucleotides match TRBD2. The CDR3 has 16 amino acids. Germline lookup yields CDR1 MDHEN and CDR2 SYDVKM. Trimming at V came to 2 bases and at J to 2 bases, leaving 7 bases not matched to a gene. The CDR3 region is CASSLGGGGAPYEQYF. The CDR3, as DNA: TGTGCCAGCAGTTTAGGGGGCGGGGGGGCCCCCTACGAGCAGTACTTC.

The V call is TRBV7-2, the J call TRBJ2-7, with 10 bases matching TRBD1. V dropped 1 base and J dropped 6; count of bases not matched to a gene: 6. From germline, CDR1 is SGHTA and CDR2 FQGNSA. This CDR3 is 15 amino acids long. CDR3 sequence reads: CASSLGGTGAREQYF. In DNA form, the CDR3 reads TGTGCCAGCAGCTTAGGGGGGACAGGGGCTCGCGAGCAGTACTTC.

This clone appeared once. J is TRBJ2-2 and V is TRBV19; 7 bases align to TRBD2. From germline, CDR1 is LNHDA and CDR2 SQIVND (reference sequence). The CDR3 contains 15 residues. Trimming took 3 bases from V and 3 from J; bases not matched to a gene: 4. CDR3: CASSMAGVDTGELFF. In nucleotides, the CDR3 is TGTGCCAGTAGTATGGCGGGGGTGGACACCGGGGAGCTGTTTTTT.

This rearrangement joins TRBV6-5 to TRBJ1-6, with D perhaps TRBD1 (5 bases). Looked up from germline, CDR1 is MNHEY and CDR2 is SVGAGI. Trimming removed 5 bases at V and 7 bases at J, with 15 bases between. This CDR3 has 15 amino acids. CDR3: CASSQGPEINSPLHF. CDR3 nucleotides: TGTGCCAGCAGTCAGGGTCCAGAGATAAATTCACCCCTCCACTTT.

The chain is built from TRBV7-2 and TRBJ2-2; 8 positions agree with TRBD2. This CDR3 has 17 amino acids. CDR1 SGHTA and CDR2 FQGNSA come from the germline V gene. Trimming cost V 5 bases and J 4 bases; bases outside gene matches: 12. The CDR3 nucleotides are TGTGCCAGCAGCCTCAGCGGGGGTATTTCCTTCACCGGGGAGCTGTTTTTT. This sequence encodes CASSLSGGISFTGELFF.

This chain joins TRBV6-4 and TRBJ1-5, with D maybe TRBD1 (5 bases). This CDR3 contains 17 residues. Germline CDR1 is MRHNA and CDR2 is SNTAGT. V was clipped by 0 bases and J by 0 bases, with 12 bases between them. The CDR3 region has the DNA TGTGCCAGCAGTGACTCGACCAGCAGGGCTAGCAATCAGCCCCAGCATTTT. Residues: CASSDSTSRASNQPQHF.

V and J are TRBV19 and TRBJ2-3, with 13 bases that match TRBD2. Germline V gives CDR1 LNHDA, CDR2 SQIVND (reference sequence). V shed 3 bases and J 10 bases; nucleotides not matched to a gene: 10. The CDR3 consists of 16 residues. CDR3 protein: CASSIPGLAGDRAQYF. The CDR3 DNA reads as TGTGCCAGTAGTATCCCCGGACTAGCGGGGGATCGAGCGCAGTATTTT.

The CDR3 nucleotides read TGTGCCAGCAGTGAGGGCCATGAGACCCAGTACTTC. Translated, it gives CASSEGHETQYF. The chain recombines TRBV2 with TRBJ2-5; no clear D gene. This CDR3 has 12 amino acids. Germline CDR1 and CDR2: SNHLY and FYNNEI. Trimming shortened V by 3 bases and J by 5 bases, and 7 bases separated the two germline ends. Full variable domain (remainder filled in from reference TRBV2 and TRBJ2-5): EPEVTQTPSHQVTQMGQEVILRCVPISNHLYFYWYRQILGQKVEFLVSFYNNEISEKSEIFDDQFSVERPDGSNFTLKIRSTKLEDSAMYFCASSEGHETQYFGPGTRLLVL.

The chain links TRBV6-2 or TRBV6-3 to TRBJ1-3; 7 nucleotides match TRBD1. The CDR3 has 16 amino acids. Germline V gene data show CDR1 as MNHEY and CDR2 as SVGEGT. V was pared by 6 bases and J by 0 bases, with 8 bases of the junction left unmatched. The CDR3 here is CASRYIDRDSGNTIYF. CDR3 DNA: TGTGCCAGCAGGTACATTGACAGGGACTCTGGAAACACCATATATTTT.

V and J are TRBV7-8 and TRBJ2-7; D possibly corresponds to TRBD2 (5 bases). Germline CDR1 reads SGHVS; CDR2 reads FQNEAQ. The V end was cut by 5 bases, the J end by 6 bases, with 11 bases between. This CDR3 region has 12 residues. In nucleotides, the CDR3 is TGTGCCAGCAGCCCGCCTGAGGGCGAGCAGTACTTC. Residues: CASSPPEGEQYF.

The V call is TRBV6-2 or TRBV6-3, the J call TRBJ2-7, with a tentative D call TRBD2 (6 bases). The CDR3 spans 15 residues. V shed 5 bases and J shed 6 bases, with 20 bases lying between them. Germline-derived CDR1 and CDR2 are MNHEY and SVGEGT. This CDR3 is CASSALAGAGREQYF. Written as DNA, the CDR3 is TGTGCCAGCAGTGCGCTCGCCGGGGCGGGGCGCGAGCAGTACTTC.

The chain joins TRBV7-2 to TRBJ2-5; TRBD2 matches at 15 bases. Germline V CDR1 and CDR2: SGHTA, FQGNSA. The CDR3 length is 16 residues. V lost 3 bases to trimming and J lost 6 bases; unmatched junction nucleotides: 5. CDR3: CASSFLGLAGGKTQYF. CDR3 DNA: TGTGCCAGCAGCTTCCTCGGACTAGCGGGAGGGAAGACCCAGTACTTC.

The chain couples TRBV5-6 to TRBJ1-2; 9 positions match TRBD1. The V segment lost 4 bases and the J segment 0 bases; nucleotides outside the gene matches: 4. Germline V CDR1 and CDR2: SGHDT, YYEEEE. This CDR3 is 15 amino acids long. The CDR3 is CASSPDRGANYGYTF. The CDR3 bases are TGTGCCAGCAGCCCGGACAGGGGCGCTAACTATGGCTACACCTTC.

This sequence joins TRBV7-2 and TRBJ2-1; tentative D call: TRBD2 (7 bases). From germline, CDR1 is SGHTA and CDR2 FQGNSA. Between the trimmed V and J ends, which lost 1 base and 3 bases, there was a span of 10 bases. CDR3 length equals 15 residues. CDR3 nucleotides: TGTGCCAGCAGCTTAGGGGGGGGGCTCTACAATGAGCAGTTCTTC. Its translation is CASSLGGGLYNEQFF.

This sequence joins TRBV6-2 or TRBV6-3 and TRBJ2-7, with 8 bases that match TRBD2. J gave up 0 bases and V 2 bases, and 6 bases lay outside the gene matches. The CDR3 runs to 16 residues. CDR1 MNHEY and CDR2 SVGEGT come from the germline V gene. In nucleotides, the CDR3 is TGTGCCAGCAGTTACCACAGCGGGGGCAGCTCCTACGAGCAGTACTTC. It is translated as CASSYHSGGSSYEQYF.

This rearrangement joins TRBV4-3 to TRBJ2-5; TRBD2 agrees at 10 bases. The CDR3 sequence is 17 residues long. Germline lookup yields CDR1 LGHNA and CDR2 YSLEER. With 2 bases clipped from V and 5 bases from J, the junction kept 11 bases outside the gene matches. CDR3 sequence reads: CASSQLPVLAGEETQYF. DNA for the CDR3: TGCGCCAGCAGCCAACTGCCCGTCCTAGCGGGGGAGGAGACCCAGTACTTC.

The V gene is TRBV19, the J gene TRBJ1-5, with TRBD1 matching over 9 bases. This CDR3 has 14 residues. Germline loops: CDR1 LNHDA, CDR2 SQIVND (reference sequence). V was pared by 8 bases and J by 2 bases, with 4 bases of the junction left unmatched. The CDR3 sequence is CASEDRGGNQPQHF. The CDR3 DNA is TGTGCCAGTGAGGACAGGGGTGGCAATCAGCCCCAGCATTTT.

The gene calls are TRBV5-6 and TRBJ1-6; 9 bases line up with TRBD1. Germline CDR1 is SGHDT and CDR2 is YYEEEE. The CDR3 runs 15 residues. With 3 bases clipped from V and 8 bases from J, the junction kept 6 bases outside the gene matches. Written as DNA, the CDR3 is TGTGCCAGCAGCTATGGACAGGGGAGAGATTCACCCCTCCACTTT. It translates to CASSYGQGRDSPLHF.

The rearrangement joins TRBV14 to TRBJ1-5; 8 bases map to TRBD1. This CDR3 contains 18 residues. The V gene end was trimmed by 0 bases and the J gene end by 3 bases; junction bases not matched to a gene: 10. Germline CDR1 and CDR2: SGHDN and FVKESK. The CDR3 spells CASSQDTLGTGSNQPQHF. CDR3 sequence (DNA): TGTGCCAGCAGCCAAGATACTCTGGGGACAGGCTCCAATCAGCCCCAGCATTTT.

V gene TRBV3-1 (or the pseudogene TRBV3-2) combines with J gene TRBJ2-1; the match to TRBD1 covers 7 bases. Germline CDR1 and CDR2: LGHDT and YNNKEL (reference sequence). V lost 4 bases and J lost 6; bases outside the gene matches: 9. The CDR3 length is 15 residues. The CDR3 bases are TGTGCCAGCAGCCGCCGCGACAGGGAACCCAATGAGCAGTTCTTC. Protein: CASSRRDREPNEQFF.

The chain employs TRBV19 and TRBJ1-1; 7 nucleotides agree with TRBD1. The V segment lost 1 base and the J segment 6 bases; nucleotides outside the gene matches: 17. The germline CDR1 and CDR2 sequences are LNHDA and SQIVND (reference sequence). CDR3 length: 18 residues. The CDR3 region has the DNA TGTGCCAGTAGTATAGCTGACAGGGCTCTGCTTTCAGGCTCTGAAGCTTTCTTT. Translation: CASSIADRALLSGSEAFF.

The V and J genes are TRBV7-2 and TRBJ1-6, with 11 bases that match TRBD1. With 6 bases clipped from V and 9 bases from J, the junction kept 10 bases outside the gene matches. Germline CDR1 reads SGHTA; CDR2 reads FQGNSA. This CDR3 contains 16 residues. The CDR3 is CASRPGDRGFRSPLHF. The CDR3 DNA is TGTGCCAGCAGGCCCGGGGACAGGGGGTTCCGTTCACCCCTCCACTTT.

This clone appeared a few times. This chain uses TRBV10-3 with TRBJ2-7; 7 bases align to TRBD2. The CDR3 contains 10 residues. V was clipped by 11 bases and J by 7 bases; unmatched bases: 5. Germline CDR1 is ENHRY and CDR2 is SYGVKD. In nucleotides, the CDR3 is TGTGCCGCCGGGGAGGGGGAGCAGTACTTC. It translates to CAAGEGEQYF.

V usage is TRBV4-1 and J usage is TRBJ1-2, with TRBD1 matching over 8 bases. The CDR3 runs to 14 residues. Germline assignment: CDR1 MGHRA and CDR2 YSYEKL. Trimming cost V 3 bases and J 6 bases; bases outside gene matches: 6. The CDR3 nucleotides are TGCGCCAGCAGCCACCGGACAGGGACGGATGGCTACACCTTC. Its translation: CASSHRTGTDGYTF.